This paragraph reports one T cell receptor beta chain. This CDR3 region has 15 residues. V shed 1 base and J shed 4 bases, with 13 bases lying between them. Germline loops: CDR1 MGHDK, CDR2 SYGVNS. The data belong to a study of blood T cell repertoires in COVID-19. Whole-study context: Researchers got acute and convalescent COVID-19 samples from the United States, Italy and Spain.

The assay was immunoSEQ multiplex PCR, and TCRdb's table has in-frame clones only and misses some. Found here are 90,000 to 150,000 clones, around 90% of them singletons; the top ten hold over 7%. Material for sequencing was peripheral blood. The rearrangement uses TRBV25-1 and TRBJ2-5; D remains unclear. The TCR was taken from a human donor in a cohort sampled during active COVID-19. The CDR3 loop is CASSESAGRRETQYF. As DNA, the CDR3 is TGTGCCAGCAGTGAATCAGCAGGCCGGCGAGAGACCCAGTACTTC.